Listed below are T cell receptor beta chains from one sample, sequenced in a study of CD8 T cells in Susac syndrome. Each CDR3 protein gets one entry after TCRdb re-called the immunoSEQ multiplex PCR reads with MiXCR. The sample shows under 200,000 distinct CDR3 sequences, more than 95% of them seen only once. Sequencing used CD4+ T cells from PBMCs. Receptors were obtained from a human donor with Susac syndrome. Each CDR3 is given with its conserved first and last residue. Each record gives: V gene, J gene, clone size, D gene, CDR3 protein, CDR3 DNA. A D gene is named only where the DNA matches it firmly. Rows may omit the clone size; those that give it use once, few, many or a size class.

v_gene: TRBV7-6
j_gene: TRBJ1-4
abundance: .
d_gene: .
CDR3aa: CASSIAWASEKLFF
CDR3nt: TGTGCCAGCAGCATAGCGTGGGCTAGTGAAAAACTGTTTTTT

v_gene: TRBV18
j_gene: TRBJ2-1
abundance: few
d_gene: TRBD1
CDR3aa: CASSPDRVDEQFF
CDR3nt: TGTGCCAGCTCACCGGACAGGGTGGATGAGCAGTTCTTC

v_gene: TRBV29-1
j_gene: TRBJ2-7
abundance: .
d_gene: .
CDR3aa: CSVTGGQSSYEQYF
CDR3nt: TGCAGCGTGACCGGGGGGCAGAGCTCCTACGAGCAGTACTTC

v_gene: TRBV7-9
j_gene: TRBJ2-5
abundance: .
d_gene: .
CDR3aa: CACHWGDGETQYF
CDR3nt: TGTGCCTGCCATTGGGGAGATGGGGAGACCCAGTACTTC

v_gene: TRBV27
j_gene: TRBJ1-5
abundance: .
d_gene: .
CDR3aa: CASSLSSAEAQHF
CDR3nt: TGTGCCAGCAGTTTATCGAGTGCAGAGGCCCAGCATTTT

v_gene: TRBV29-1
j_gene: TRBJ2-7
abundance: once
d_gene: TRBD2
CDR3aa: CSAEGGGGGEQYF
CDR3nt: TGCAGCGCTGAAGGCGGGGGGGGAGGCGAGCAGTACTTC

v_gene: TRBV24-1
j_gene: TRBJ2-1
abundance: .
d_gene: .
CDR3aa: CATSDPSYNEQFF
CDR3nt: TGTGCCACCAGTGATCCCTCCTACAATGAGCAGTTCTTC

v_gene: TRBV4-1
j_gene: TRBJ2-3
abundance: once
d_gene: TRBD1
CDR3aa: CASSQQGVTDTQYF
CDR3nt: TGCGCCAGCAGCCAGCAGGGGGTCACAGATACGCAGTATTTT

v_gene: TRBV9
j_gene: TRBJ1-5
abundance: .
d_gene: TRBD1
CDR3aa: CASSAQGQGVQPQHF
CDR3nt: TGTGCCAGCAGCGCGCAGGGACAGGGGGTCCAGCCCCAGCATTTT

v_gene: TRBV9
j_gene: TRBJ1-1
abundance: .
d_gene: .
CDR3aa: CASSPPGHNTEAFF
CDR3nt: TGTGCCAGCAGCCCACCGGGACACAACACTGAAGCTTTCTTT

v_gene: TRBV4-2
j_gene: TRBJ1-2
abundance: .
d_gene: .
CDR3aa: CASTYGGAEYGYTF
CDR3nt: TGTGCCAGCACGTACGGTGGGGCCGAATATGGCTACACCTTC

v_gene: TRBV24-1
j_gene: TRBJ2-3
abundance: .
d_gene: .
CDR3aa: CATSDPFGDTQYF
CDR3nt: TGTGCCACCAGTGACCCGTTTGGAGATACGCAGTATTTT

v_gene: TRBV3-1
j_gene: TRBJ2-7
abundance: .
d_gene: .
CDR3aa: CASSQDWGNEQYF
CDR3nt: TGTGCCAGCAGCCAAGATTGGGGTAACGAGCAGTACTTC

v_gene: TRBV20-1
j_gene: TRBJ2-1
abundance: .
d_gene: TRBD2
CDR3aa: CSASQLAIHEQFF
CDR3nt: TGCAGTGCAAGCCAACTAGCGATCCATGAGCAGTTCTTC

v_gene: TRBV12-5
j_gene: TRBJ1-2
abundance: .
d_gene: .
CDR3aa: CASGLGDLSNYGYTF
CDR3nt: TGTGCTAGTGGTTTGGGGGACTTAAGTAACTATGGCTACACCTTC

v_gene: TRBV14
j_gene: TRBJ2-1
abundance: .
d_gene: .
CDR3aa: CASSQERGNYNEQFF
CDR3nt: TGTGCCAGCAGCCAAGAGCGGGGAAACTACAATGAGCAGTTCTTC

v_gene: TRBV6-5
j_gene: TRBJ2-2
abundance: .
d_gene: .
CDR3aa: CASRIKANTGELFF
CDR3nt: TGTGCCAGCCGAATCAAGGCGAACACCGGGGAGCTGTTTTTT

v_gene: TRBV2
j_gene: TRBJ2-5
abundance: .
d_gene: TRBD2
CDR3aa: CASARGGSSIETQYF
CDR3nt: TGTGCCAGCGCCCGCGGGGGGAGCTCGATAGAGACCCAGTACTTC

v_gene: TRBV28
j_gene: TRBJ2-5
abundance: .
d_gene: TRBD2
CDR3aa: CASSGLGLASRETQYF
CDR3nt: TGTGCCAGCAGCGGATTGGGACTAGCGTCCAGGGAGACCCAGTACTTC

v_gene: TRBV20-1
j_gene: TRBJ1-2
abundance: .
d_gene: TRBD1
CDR3aa: CSARAEGAGGYTF
CDR3nt: TGCAGTGCTAGAGCCGAGGGGGCCGGTGGCTACACCTTC

v_gene: TRBV5-1
j_gene: TRBJ2-7
abundance: .
d_gene: TRBD1
CDR3aa: CASSVPGQGAPEQYF
CDR3nt: TGCGCCAGCAGCGTTCCAGGACAGGGGGCACCCGAGCAGTACTTC

v_gene: TRBV20-1
j_gene: TRBJ2-5
abundance: .
d_gene: TRBD2
CDR3aa: CSARMASGMETQYF
CDR3nt: TGCAGTGCTAGAATGGCTAGCGGGATGGAGACCCAGTACTTC

v_gene: TRBV29-1
j_gene: TRBJ2-5
abundance: .
d_gene: .
CDR3aa: CSVEITKETQYF
CDR3nt: TGCAGCGTTGAGATTACCAAAGAGACCCAGTACTTC

v_gene: TRBV19
j_gene: TRBJ1-2
abundance: .
d_gene: .
CDR3aa: CASIPGTGNYGYTF
CDR3nt: TGTGCCAGCATCCCCGGGACGGGAAACTATGGCTACACCTTC

v_gene: TRBV20-1
j_gene: TRBJ1-5
abundance: .
d_gene: .
CDR3aa: CSARGPNQPQHF
CDR3nt: TGCAGTGCTAGGGGCCCCAATCAGCCCCAGCATTTT

v_gene: TRBV7-8
j_gene: TRBJ2-3
abundance: .
d_gene: .
CDR3aa: CASSLRRTSDTQYF
CDR3nt: TGTGCCAGCAGCTTACGACGGACATCAGATACGCAGTATTTT

v_gene: TRBV6-2/TRBV6-3
j_gene: TRBJ2-7
abundance: .
d_gene: .
CDR3aa: CASSERRSYEQYF
CDR3nt: TGTGCCAGCTCTGAACGGAGGTCCTACGAGCAGTACTTC

v_gene: TRBV28
j_gene: TRBJ1-5
abundance: once
d_gene: .
CDR3aa: CASGPQGSDQPQHF
CDR3nt: TGTGCCAGCGGACCACAGGGATCGGATCAGCCCCAGCATTTT

v_gene: TRBV5-1
j_gene: TRBJ1-6
abundance: .
d_gene: .
CDR3aa: CASRGIQSYNSPLHF
CDR3nt: TGCGCCAGCAGGGGTATACAGAGCTATAATTCACCCCTCCACTTT

v_gene: TRBV15
j_gene: TRBJ2-5
abundance: .
d_gene: .
CDR3aa: CATSGVRGEETQYF
CDR3nt: TGTGCCACCAGCGGCGTCAGGGGGGAAGAGACCCAGTACTTC

v_gene: TRBV20-1
j_gene: TRBJ2-3
abundance: .
d_gene: .
CDR3aa: CSARVPRRGRTDTQYF
CDR3nt: TGCAGTGCTAGAGTTCCACGGCGGGGGCGCACAGATACGCAGTATTTT

v_gene: TRBV9
j_gene: TRBJ1-2
abundance: .
d_gene: TRBD1
CDR3aa: CASSVGDSHYGYTF
CDR3nt: TGTGCCAGCAGCGTAGGGGACAGTCACTATGGCTACACCTTC

v_gene: TRBV21-1
j_gene: TRBJ2-1
abundance: .
d_gene: .
CDR3aa: CASSSQTGNEQFF
CDR3nt: TGTGCCAGCAGCTCACAGACAGGGAATGAGCAGTTCTTC

v_gene: TRBV20-1
j_gene: TRBJ2-5
abundance: .
d_gene: .
CDR3aa: CSATGTLETQYF
CDR3nt: TGCAGTGCGACCGGGACCTTAGAGACCCAGTACTTC

v_gene: TRBV20-1
j_gene: TRBJ1-2
abundance: .
d_gene: .
CDR3aa: CSAERGSGGDGYTF
CDR3nt: TGCAGTGCCGAGAGGGGTTCGGGGGGAGATGGCTACACCTTC

v_gene: TRBV29-1
j_gene: TRBJ2-7
abundance: .
d_gene: .
CDR3aa: CSVGSSEQYF
CDR3nt: TGCAGCGTTGGATCTTCGGAGCAGTACTTC

v_gene: TRBV9
j_gene: TRBJ2-3
abundance: .
d_gene: .
CDR3aa: CASSGWTETDTQYF
CDR3nt: TGTGCCAGCAGCGGTTGGACAGAAACAGATACGCAGTATTTT

v_gene: TRBV5-1
j_gene: TRBJ2-2
abundance: .
d_gene: .
CDR3aa: CASSEGVNTGELFF
CDR3nt: TGCGCCAGCAGCGAGGGGGTGAACACCGGGGAGCTGTTTTTT

v_gene: TRBV7-9
j_gene: TRBJ2-2
abundance: .
d_gene: TRBD2
CDR3aa: CASTVGAGGPGELFF
CDR3nt: TGTGCCAGCACTGTCGGAGCGGGAGGGCCCGGGGAGCTGTTTTTT

v_gene: TRBV28
j_gene: TRBJ2-7
abundance: .
d_gene: TRBD2
CDR3aa: CASSPGLAGAKQYF
CDR3nt: TGTGCCAGCAGTCCGGGACTAGCGGGAGCGAAGCAGTACTTC

v_gene: TRBV29-1
j_gene: TRBJ2-1
abundance: .
d_gene: .
CDR3aa: CSVEWDGQQFF
CDR3nt: TGCAGCGTTGAATGGGACGGTCAGCAGTTCTTC

v_gene: TRBV12-3/TRBV12-4
j_gene: TRBJ2-3
abundance: .
d_gene: .
CDR3aa: CASSPGASTDTQYF
CDR3nt: TGTGCCAGCAGTCCTGGGGCTAGCACAGATACGCAGTATTTT

v_gene: TRBV3-1
j_gene: TRBJ2-7
abundance: .
d_gene: .
CDR3aa: CASRNTGSYEQYF
CDR3nt: TGTGCCAGCAGGAATACAGGCTCCTACGAGCAGTACTTC

v_gene: TRBV27
j_gene: TRBJ2-3
abundance: .
d_gene: TRBD2
CDR3aa: CASSLTSGGADTQYF
CDR3nt: TGTGCCAGCAGTTTGACTAGCGGGGGTGCAGATACGCAGTATTTT

v_gene: TRBV29-1
j_gene: TRBJ1-2
abundance: .
d_gene: .
CDR3aa: CSVGAGIGYTF
CDR3nt: TGCAGCGTTGGGGCAGGGATCGGCTACACCTTC